This TCR beta chain was obtained from a study of blood T cell repertoires in COVID-19. Across the study: The United States, Italy and Spain supplied acute and convalescent COVID-19 samples.

Clones were read by immunoSEQ multiplex PCR, and TCRdb kept only the in-frame ones, dropping some. The table includes about 150,000 clones, approximately 85% detected once. Followed longitudinally, the Seattle patients had been enrolled during active infection. The J segment lost 8 bases and the V segment lost 3 bases, leaving 7 bases of the junction unmatched. The length of the CDR3 is 14 residues. Germline assignment: CDR1 SGHKS and CDR2 YYEKEE (reference sequence). The chain is built from TRBV5-5 and TRBJ1-4, with 7 positions matching TRBD1. Sequencing was performed on peripheral blood. This sequence was found in a man aged 60 to 69 with COVID-19, enrolled during active disease. CDR3 DNA sequence: TGTGCCAGCAGCTCCTTGGGACAGCAAGAAAAACTGTTTTTT. Translation: CASSSLGQQEKLFF.